This TCR beta chain is drawn from a study of radiation and T cells in renal cell carcinoma. Notes on the study in general: Dominant CDR3 motifs occupied more repertoire in irradiated than control tumors.

Noted treatment: treatment-naive control, cytoreductive nephrectomy. Concerning this clone itself: Its antigen is currently unknown.

V lost 1 base, J lost 3 bases, and 9 bases lay in between. Germline lookup yields CDR1 LGHNA and CDR2 YSLEER. CDR3 size: 14 residues. Sequencing was performed with immunoSEQ multiplex PCR; in TCRdb, only in-frame clones are kept and a portion is missing. The top ten hold less than 25% of the sample, which has about 25,000 clones, 55% to 70% seen once. Source: tumor tissue, taken from a patient whose treatment was nephrectomy without radiotherapy. The chain employs TRBV4-3 and TRBJ1-1; the D is unclear. The source is a man aged 40-49 years with renal cell carcinoma. The CDR3 loop is CASSQGKAYTEAFF. In nucleotides, the CDR3 is TGCGCCAGCAGCCAAGGTAAAGCTTACACTGAAGCTTTCTTT.